The sequence of this TCR beta chain was determined in a study of radiotherapy plus CTLA-4 blockade in lung cancer. Findings and caveats of the study: TCR clones of tumor origin grew in blood after radiotherapy plus ipilimumab.

Receiving focal radiation plus CTLA-4 blockade with ipilimumab were patients who had chemo-refractory metastatic non-small-cell lung cancer. Germline V gives CDR1 MNHNY, CDR2 SVGAGI (reference sequence). Germline trimming cut 2 bases from V and 10 bases from J; bases unmatched to any gene: 10. This CDR3 is built from 15 residues. This clone appeared a single time. What it binds is unknown. This table comes from immunoSEQ multiplex PCR, and its TCRdb copy is limited to in-frame clones, with some not included. The data contain about 97,000 clones, under 85% of them singletons. Specimen: peripheral blood, collected from a patient treated with radiotherapy plus ipilimumab. This chain connects TRBV6-6 to TRBJ1-1, with 10 nucleotides matching TRBD1. This TCR came from a human donor with non-small cell lung cancer who had a partial response to radiotherapy plus ipilimumab. Some clones in this sample may be carry-over from other donors' samples. The CDR3 region has the DNA TGTGCCAGCAGTTACCACAAGACAGGGGGCTGGGGAGCTTTCTTT. It is translated as CASSYHKTGGWGAFF.